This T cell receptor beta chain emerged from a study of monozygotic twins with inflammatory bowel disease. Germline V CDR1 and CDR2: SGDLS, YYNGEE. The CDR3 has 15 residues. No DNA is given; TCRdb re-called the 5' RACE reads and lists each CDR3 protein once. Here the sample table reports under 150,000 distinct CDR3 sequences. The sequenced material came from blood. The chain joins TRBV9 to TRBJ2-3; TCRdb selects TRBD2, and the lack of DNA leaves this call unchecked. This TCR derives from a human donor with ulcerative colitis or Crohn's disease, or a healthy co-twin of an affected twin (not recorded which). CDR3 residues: CASSGGTSEGDTQYF.